This TCR beta chain was identified during a study of blood T cell repertoires in COVID-19. About the study: Collection of acute and convalescent COVID-19 samples took place in the United States, Italy and Spain. Sample material is recorded as cDNA or gDNA derived from T cells, B-cell-depleted T cells, or PBMCs.

Methods used by the authors: Nucleated cell counts were estimated from reference gene primer amplification. The method was immunoSEQ multiplex PCR; TCRdb's version includes in-frame clones alone and lacks a portion of them. V and J calls and clone size are those listed in that table; D and trimming were worked out from the DNA. The sample holds about 77,000 clones, roughly 80% seen once. The sequenced material came from peripheral blood. This receptor was taken from a woman in her 70s with acute or convalescent COVID-19.

The CDR3 spells CASSLGHSYEAFF. The CDR3 nucleotides are TGTGCCAGCAGCCTGGGGCACAGCTATGAAGCTTTCTTT. The V call is TRBV12-3 or TRBV12-4, the J call TRBJ1-1, with D possibly matching TRBD1 (5 bases). The CDR3 has 13 amino acids. Trimming took 6 bases from V and 7 from J, leaving 15 bases between them.